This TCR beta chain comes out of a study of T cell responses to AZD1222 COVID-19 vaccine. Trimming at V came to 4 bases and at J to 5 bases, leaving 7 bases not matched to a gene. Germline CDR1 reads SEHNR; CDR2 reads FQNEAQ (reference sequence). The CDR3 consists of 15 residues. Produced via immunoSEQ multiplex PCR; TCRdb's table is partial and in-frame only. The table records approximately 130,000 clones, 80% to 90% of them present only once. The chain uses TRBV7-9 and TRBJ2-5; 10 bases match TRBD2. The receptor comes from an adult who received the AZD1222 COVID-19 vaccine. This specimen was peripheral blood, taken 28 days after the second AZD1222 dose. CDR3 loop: CASSSQAGGGETQYF. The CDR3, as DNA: TGTGCCAGCAGCTCCCAAGCGGGAGGGGGGGAGACCCAGTACTTC. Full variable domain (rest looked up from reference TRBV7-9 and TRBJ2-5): DTGVSQNPRHKITKRGQNVTFRCDPISEHNRLYWYRQTLGQGPEFLTYFQNEAQLEKSRLLSDRFSAERPKGSFSTLEIQRTEQGDSAMYLCASSSQAGGGETQYFGPGTRLLVL.